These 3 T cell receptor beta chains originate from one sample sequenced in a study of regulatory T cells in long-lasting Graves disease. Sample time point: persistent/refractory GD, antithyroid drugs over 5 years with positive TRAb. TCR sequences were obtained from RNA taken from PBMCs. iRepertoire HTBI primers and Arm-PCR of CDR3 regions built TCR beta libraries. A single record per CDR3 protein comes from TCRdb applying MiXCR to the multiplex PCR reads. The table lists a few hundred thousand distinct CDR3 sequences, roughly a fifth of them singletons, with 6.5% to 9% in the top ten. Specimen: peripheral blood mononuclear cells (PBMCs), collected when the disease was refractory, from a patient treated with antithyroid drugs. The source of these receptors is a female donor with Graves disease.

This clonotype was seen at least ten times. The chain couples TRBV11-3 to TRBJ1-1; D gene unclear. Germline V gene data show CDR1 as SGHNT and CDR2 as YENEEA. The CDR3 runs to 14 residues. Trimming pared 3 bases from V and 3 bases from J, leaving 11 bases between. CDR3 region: CASSFPPLDTEAFF. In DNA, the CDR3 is TGTGCCAGCAGCTTTCCCCCCCTCGACACTGAAGCTTTCTTT.

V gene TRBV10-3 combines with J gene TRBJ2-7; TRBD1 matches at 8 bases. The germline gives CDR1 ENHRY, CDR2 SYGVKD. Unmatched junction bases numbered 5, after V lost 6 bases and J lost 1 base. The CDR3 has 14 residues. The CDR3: CAISPGTGSYEQYF. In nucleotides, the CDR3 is TGTGCCATCAGCCCGGGGACAGGATCCTACGAGCAGTACTTC.

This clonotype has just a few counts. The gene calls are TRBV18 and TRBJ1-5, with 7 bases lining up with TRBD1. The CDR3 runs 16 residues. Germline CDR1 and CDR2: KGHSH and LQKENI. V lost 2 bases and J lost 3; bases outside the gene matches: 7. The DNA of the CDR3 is TGTGCCAGCTCACCATTCGACAGGGTTAACAATCAGCCCCAGCATTTT. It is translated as CASSPFDRVNNQPQHF.